A selection of T cell receptor beta chains follows, all from one sample in a study of T cells in Graves' hyperthyroidism and ophthalmopathy. TCRdb recomputed calls from the multiplex PCR reads with MiXCR, one row per CDR3 protein. The sample holds some 460,000 distinct CDR3 sequences, roughly 14% seen once. Sequences were obtained from blood. The receptors shown here come from a woman younger than 35 with Graves' hyperthyroidism. Each CDR3 is given with its conserved first and last residue. Each record gives: D gene, clone size, J gene, V gene, CDR3 length, CDR3 DNA, CDR3 protein. A D gene is named only where the DNA matches it firmly. Where a row states a size, it is once, few, many or the class of an expanded clone; other rows omit it.

- many TRBJ1-2 TRBV2 11 TGTGCCAGCCCCGACAGCTATGGCTACACCTTC CASPDSYGYTF
TRBD2 - TRBJ2-1 TRBV15 16 TGTGCCACCAGCAGCGGACGGGAGGCATTCTTAATTGAGCAGTTCTTC CATSSGREAFLIEQFF
- - TRBJ1-2 TRBV5-8 15 TGTGCCAGCAGCGGAAGGAGGGTCTATAACTATGGCTACACCTTC CASSGRRVYNYGYTF
- many TRBJ1-5 TRBV20-1 16 TGCAGTGCCCCACCCCGGGGGGGCTGGAGCAATCAGCCCCAGCATTTT CSAPPRGGWSNQPQHF
TRBD2 many TRBJ2-7 TRBV5-1 16 TGCGCCAGCAGTATCCTAGCGGGGGGGAGCTCCTACGAGCAGTACTTC CASSILAGGSSYEQYF
- many TRBJ1-2 TRBV3-1 14 TGTGCCAGCAGCCAAACTGGGGCCAACCCGGGTCACACCTTC CASSQTGANPGHTF
- many TRBJ2-2 TRBV4-1 16 TGCGCCAGCAGCCAAGAAGCAATCGTCTTCACCGGGGAGCTGTTTTTT CASSQEAIVFTGELFF
- few TRBJ1-2 TRBV7-9 16 TGTGCCAGCAGCTTAGCGACTTGGGCAGGGACAAATGGCTACACCTTC CASSLATWAGTNGYTF
- many TRBJ2-4 TRBV5-8 15 TGTGCCAGCAGCTTGGTTGGCGGAGGCAAAAACATTCAGTACTTC CASSLVGGGKNIQYF
- many TRBJ2-1 TRBV20-1 15 TGCAGTGCTAGAGATTATCGGGGAGGGGGGAATGAGCAGTTCTTC CSARDYRGGGNEQFF
TRBD2 many TRBJ2-5 TRBV12-3/TRBV12-4 16 TGTGCCAGCAGTTCCCGGACTAGCGGGAGGGAAGAGACCCAGTACTTC CASSSRTSGREETQYF
- - TRBJ1-1 TRBV12-3/TRBV12-4 16 TGTGCCAGCAGTCGCCCGTTTGGCAGCTTGAGCACTGAAGCTTTCTTT CASSRPFGSLSTEAFF
- many TRBJ1-1 TRBV7-9 14 TGTGCCAGCAGCCCGAGCTCCTTAAACACTGAAGCTTTCTTT CASSPSSLNTEAFF
- many TRBJ1-2 TRBV11-2 17 TGTGCCAGCAGCTTAGATCCGGGGGCCGCCCCTCATTATGGCTACACCTTC CASSLDPGAAPHYGYTF
- many TRBJ2-2 TRBV10-3 13 TGTGCCATCAGGGGCGATGGCACCGGGGAGCTGTTTTTT CAIRGDGTGELFF
- many TRBJ2-7 TRBV7-3 15 TGTGCCAGCAGCTTAAAGGCCGGGACTGGCTACGAGCAGTACTTC CASSLKAGTGYEQYF
- - TRBJ1-2 TRBV11-2 13 TGTGCCAGCAGCGGCCGGATTCACTATGGCTACACCTTC CASSGRIHYGYTF
- many TRBJ1-2 TRBV9 14 TGTGCCAGCAGCGTATCGACGGGAGGCTATGGCTACACCTTC CASSVSTGGYGYTF
- many TRBJ1-4 TRBV20-1 13 TGCAGTGCCCGCGGGACGGAGAATGAAAAACTGTTTTTT CSARGTENEKLFF
- many TRBJ1-2 TRBV6-1 15 TGTGCCAGCAGTTCCGGAAGGACAGTCGACTATGGCTACACCTTC CASSSGRTVDYGYTF
TRBD1 many TRBJ2-1 TRBV6-1 15 TGTGCCAGCAGGAGGGGGACAGGCGCACACAATGAGCAGTTCTTC CASRRGTGAHNEQFF
- many TRBJ2-5 TRBV28 16 TGTGCCAGTGCAAGCAGGGCTAGCGCGTACCAAGAGACCCAGTACTTC CASASRASAYQETQYF
- many TRBJ1-5 TRBV28 17 TGTGCCAGCAGACAGCGGACGCTTACCTATAGCAATCAGCCCCAGCATTTT CASRQRTLTYSNQPQHF
TRBD1 - TRBJ2-5 TRBV12-3/TRBV12-4 15 TGTGCCAGCAGTCCGACCGGGACAGGGGGAGAGACCCAGTACTTC CASSPTGTGGETQYF
TRBD2 few TRBJ2-3 TRBV20-1 16 TGCAGTGCTCCTAGGCTACTAGCGGGGATCACAGATACGCAGTATTTT CSAPRLLAGITDTQYF
- many TRBJ2-1 TRBV6-1 15 TGTGCCAGCAGTGAAGACAGTCTTCCCCCCTCCAGGCAGTTCTTC CASSEDSLPPSRQFF
- many TRBJ2-7 TRBV12-3/TRBV12-4 13 TGTGCCAGCAGTTCCAGGGGTACCTACGAGCAGTACTTC CASSSRGTYEQYF
- few TRBJ1-2 TRBV20-1 12 TGCAGTGCTCTTCCCCGGGGCGCCGGCTACACCTTC CSALPRGAGYTF
- many TRBJ1-4 TRBV29-1 12 TGCAGCGCCGGGACACTAAATGAAAAACTGTTTTTT CSAGTLNEKLFF
- many TRBJ2-1 TRBV11-3 14 TGTGCCAGCAGCCCCAGACGAGGGCCCCATGAGCAGTTCTTC CASSPRRGPHEQFF
- many TRBJ1-5 TRBV2 14 TGTGCCAGCAGTACTCAGGGGTTCGGACAGCCCCAGCATTTT CASSTQGFGQPQHF
TRBD2 many TRBJ2-1 TRBV24-1 15 TGTGCCACCAGTGATTTGGTAGCGGGAAACAATGAGCAGTTCTTC CATSDLVAGNNEQFF
TRBD1 many TRBJ2-3 TRBV27 19 TGTGCCAGCAGTCCTTCTGGGACAGGGGGTGGCTTTGGTACAGATACGCAGTATTTT CASSPSGTGGGFGTDTQYF
- many TRBJ2-7 TRBV11-2 14 TGTGCCAGCAGCTTAACAGGGATAGTCGACGAGCAGTACTTC CASSLTGIVDEQYF
- once TRBJ2-1 TRBV6-2/TRBV6-3 14 TGTGCCAGCAGTTACTCGCACAGCTACAATGAGCAGTTCTTC CASSYSHSYNEQFF
- - TRBJ2-1 TRBV2 15 TGTGCCAGCAGTGAAGCAGGGGGGCCCTACAATGAGCAGTTCTTC CASSEAGGPYNEQFF
- many TRBJ2-3 TRBV28 16 TGTGCCAGCAGTTTATCGCTGCCCTACAAGACAGATACGCAGTATTTT CASSLSLPYKTDTQYF
- many TRBJ1-5 TRBV7-8 14 TGTGCCAGCAGCTTTTCCAGGGAGAATCAGCCCCAGCATTTT CASSFSRENQPQHF
TRBD1 - TRBJ2-3 TRBV6-2/TRBV6-3 16 TGTGCCAGCAGTCACCGGGACAGGGGAACCACAGATACGCAGTATTTT CASSHRDRGTTDTQYF
- few TRBJ1-3 TRBV19 12 TGTGCCAGTGGCACAGACGGAAACACCATATATTTT CASGTDGNTIYF
TRBD2 few TRBJ2-3 TRBV6-1 15 TGTGCCAGTAGACCCGGGACTAGCGGCACAGATACGCAGTATTTT CASRPGTSGTDTQYF
- - TRBJ2-7 TRBV4-1 12 TGCGCCAACAGCCAGCCTCAGGGGAAGCAGTACTTC CANSQPQGKQYF
- - TRBJ1-4 TRBV6-1 15 TGTGCCAGCGTCGCGTACCGAGCAACTAATGAAAAACTGTTTTTT CASVAYRATNEKLFF
TRBD2 many TRBJ2-6 TRBV7-2 17 TGTGCCAGCAGCCTAGCGGGAGGATTCTCTGGGGCCAACGTCCTGACTTTC CASSLAGGFSGANVLTF
TRBD2 few TRBJ2-1 TRBV19 15 TGTGCCAGTAGTATTCCGGGACTAGGAACGACTGAGCAGTTCTTC CASSIPGLGTTEQFF